These 26 T cell receptor beta chains came from one sample sequenced in a study of identical twins. TCRdb reprocessed the 5' RACE reads via MiXCR and lists one record per CDR3 protein. The sample carries some 760,000 distinct CDR3 sequences, around a sixth recorded once. The sample also formed part of further work on T cells expressing NK-cell markers.

Sequencing was carried out using PBMCs. Receptors originate from a woman younger than 35 in good health.

This clonotype has only a few counts. This rearrangement joins TRBV6-4 to TRBJ2-3; TRBD2 matches 8 bases. This CDR3 contains 14 residues. Germline V gene sequence: CDR1 MRHNA, CDR2 SNTAGT. The J segment lost 4 bases and the V segment lost 5 bases, leaving 5 bases of the junction unmatched. The chain's CDR3 is CASSFSGEADTQYF. CDR3 coding DNA: TGTGCCAGCAGTTTTAGCGGGGAGGCAGATACGCAGTATTTT.

This clonotype was detected a few times. The chain combines TRBV6-2 or TRBV6-3 with TRBJ2-5, with a possible D match to TRBD2 (5 bases). V gave up 2 bases and J gave up 5 bases, with 15 bases separating them. CDR3 size: 15 residues. Germline V gene data show CDR1 as MNHEY and CDR2 as SVGEGT. The CDR3 region has the DNA TGTGCCAGCAGTTACGTGAATTCGGGGTCCGAGACCCAGTACTTC. Amino acid sequence: CASSYVNSGSETQYF.

The chain joins TRBV27 to TRBJ2-5, with D perhaps TRBD1 (5 bases). Per the germline V gene, CDR1 is MNHEY and CDR2 is SMNVEV (reference sequence). V was trimmed by 5 bases and J by 0 bases, leaving 13 bases between them. This CDR3 has 15 amino acids. The CDR3 sequence: CASSRSRTNQETQYF. CDR3 DNA: TGTGCCAGCAGTCGCAGCCGGACAAACCAAGAGACCCAGTACTTC.

This clonotype came up a few times. The chain combines TRBV4-3 with TRBJ2-1, with 9 bases aligning to TRBD1. J was trimmed by 5 bases and V by 2 bases; bases with no gene match: 7. The CDR3 is 16 amino acids. Germline CDR1 LGHNA, CDR2 YSLEER. As DNA, the CDR3 is TGCGCCAGCAGCCAAATTGGGACAGGGTTTAACAATGAGCAGTTCTTC. Translated, it gives CASSQIGTGFNNEQFF.

This clonotype was seen a handful of times. The V and J genes are TRBV9 and TRBJ2-6, with 9 bases fitting TRBD2. Germline CDR1 and CDR2: SGDLS and YYNGEE. J lost 0 bases, V lost 0 bases, and 16 bases had no gene match. The CDR3 spans 22 residues. The CDR3 DNA sequence: TGTGCCAGCAGCGTAGGGCTCCAGCGGGAGGCCAGTTTTCGCTCTGGGGCCAACGTCCTGACTTTC. This sequence encodes CASSVGLQREASFRSGANVLTF.

A few counts support this clonotype. The rearrangement uses TRBV2 and TRBJ1-2; the D gene is possibly TRBD1 (6 bases). The CDR3 consists of 13 residues. V was cut by 11 bases and J by 1 base, with 14 bases left in between. Germline CDR1 SNHLY, CDR2 FYNNEI. The CDR3 sequence is CAEGGAFNYGYTF. DNA of the CDR3: TGTGCCGAAGGGGGGGCCTTTAACTATGGCTACACCTTC.

This clonotype appeared a few times. CDR3 sequence reads: CSVESLGETQYF. The CDR3 bases are TGCAGCGTTGAAAGCTTGGGGGAGACCCAGTACTTC. This chain connects TRBV29-1 to TRBJ2-5; no definite D call. Deletions cut 2 bases from V and 5 bases from J, with 9 bases between. The CDR3 length is 12 residues. The V gene's germline CDR1 is SQVTM and CDR2 ANQGSEA.

The gene calls are TRBV5-4 and TRBJ2-7; 10 nucleotides line up with TRBD2. CDR1 and CDR2 (germline): SGHNT, YYREEE (reference sequence). The ends lost 2 bases at V and 0 bases at J; junction bases unmatched: 5. This CDR3 has 16 residues. Written as DNA, the CDR3 is TGTGCCAGCAGCTTAATAGGACTAGCGGACTCCTACGAGCAGTACTTC. It specifies CASSLIGLADSYEQYF.

The chain links TRBV20-1 to TRBJ2-3; D unresolved. Germline values: CDR1 DFQATT, CDR2 SNEGSKA (reference sequence). V lost 2 bases and J 2 bases, leaving 8 bases between the germline ends. The CDR3 has 13 amino acids. The CDR3 bases are TGCAGTGCTAGACAGGATCCCACAGATACGCAGTATTTT. It codes for CSARQDPTDTQYF.

Only a few counts were recorded for this clonotype. The gene calls are TRBV29-1 and TRBJ2-3, with TRBD1 as a possible D gene (6 bases). Germline V gene data show CDR1 as SQVTM and CDR2 as ANQGSEA. V gave up 6 bases and J gave up 1 base, with 11 bases separating them. The CDR3 spans 13 residues. DNA for the CDR3: TGCAGCGTGAAACAGGGAGGCACAGATACGCAGTATTTT. Translated, it gives CSVKQGGTDTQYF.

This clonotype was observed many times. CDR3 coding DNA: TGTGCCAGCAGCTTTGATTCCGGACTAGAGATTTACAATGAGCAGTTCTTC. As protein: CASSFDSGLEIYNEQFF. V is TRBV7-8 and J is TRBJ2-1, with TRBD2 matching over 7 bases. This CDR3 spans 17 amino acids. Germline assignment: CDR1 SGHVS and CDR2 FQNEAQ. Unmatched junction bases numbered 12, after V lost 3 bases and J lost 4 bases.

The V and J genes are TRBV29-1 and TRBJ2-1; 10 nucleotides match TRBD1. Germline loops: CDR1 SQVTM, CDR2 ANQGSEA. There are 15 residues in the CDR3. V shed 6 bases and J 4 bases; nucleotides not matched to a gene: 9. CDR3 sequence: CSVQPGTGAYNEQFF. The CDR3 DNA reads as TGCAGCGTCCAACCCGGGACAGGGGCTTACAATGAGCAGTTCTTC.

This rearrangement joins TRBV7-2 to TRBJ2-3, with 11 bases that match TRBD2. J was trimmed by 4 bases and V by 5 bases; bases with no gene match: 5. Looked up from germline, CDR1 is SGHTA and CDR2 is FQGNSA. This CDR3 comprises 15 residues. The CDR3 DNA sequence: TGTGCCAGCAGCCTGACTAGCGGGAACGCAGATACGCAGTATTTT. Amino acids: CASSLTSGNADTQYF.

J is TRBJ2-2 and V is TRBV6-5; 10 bases line up with TRBD2. This CDR3 spans 16 amino acids. CDR1 is MNHEY and CDR2 is SVGAGI in the germline V gene. Trimming cost V 2 bases and J 10 bases; bases outside gene matches: 10. Here the CDR3 reads CASSYSQRGGQEELFF. CDR3 DNA sequence: TGTGCCAGCAGTTACAGCCAGCGGGGGGGTCAAGAGGAGCTGTTTTTT.

This chain uses TRBV20-1 with TRBJ2-7; D tentatively reads TRBD1 or TRBD2 (6 bases each). CDR3 length equals 13 residues. Trimming took 5 bases from V and 5 from J, leaving 16 bases between them. CDR1 is DFQATT and CDR2 is SNEGSKA in the germline V gene (reference sequence). CDR3 DNA sequence: TGCAGTGCTGTGGGGGGCAGATTCCACGAGCAGTACTTC. Its translation is CSAVGGRFHEQYF.

This clonotype was recorded at least ten times. The chain links TRBV18 to TRBJ2-3; D remains ambiguous. Germline CDR1 reads KGHSH; CDR2 reads LQKENI. The CDR3 covers 14 residues. The V and J ends lost 1 base and 2 bases respectively, with 7 bases between them. The CDR3 nucleotides are TGTGCCAGCTCACCACTCCAGAACACAGATACGCAGTATTTT. It specifies CASSPLQNTDTQYF.

The chain couples TRBV2 to TRBJ2-5; 11 nucleotides agree with TRBD2. The ends lost 6 bases at V and 0 bases at J; junction bases unmatched: 9. Per the germline V gene, CDR1 is SNHLY and CDR2 is FYNNEI. The CDR3 is 17 amino acids. CDR3 residues: CASSKRSSGRNQETQYF. Here the CDR3 DNA reads TGTGCCAGCAGCAAGAGGTCTAGCGGGAGGAACCAAGAGACCCAGTACTTC.

The chain joins TRBV20-1 to TRBJ2-7, with D perhaps matching TRBD1 (6 bases). V dropped 6 bases and J dropped 3 bases, with 9 bases sitting between them. Per the germline V gene, CDR1 is DFQATT and CDR2 is SNEGSKA (reference sequence). The CDR3 length is 11 residues. Here the CDR3 reads CSAAGDYEQYF. DNA of the CDR3: TGCAGTGCCGCAGGGGACTACGAGCAGTACTTC.

This clonotype showed up just a few times. This sequence joins TRBV12-3 or TRBV12-4 and TRBJ2-7; D gene uncertain. Trimming removed 4 bases from V and 3 bases from J, with 10 bases in between. The CDR3 spans 13 residues. The CDR3 region has the DNA TGTGCCAGCAGTTCCATCCGTCACTACGAGCAGTACTTC. Protein: CASSSIRHYEQYF.

The chain joins TRBV7-2 to TRBJ2-3; weak D call: TRBD2 (5 bases). From germline, CDR1 is SGHTA and CDR2 FQGNSA. Trimming pared 2 bases from V and 8 bases from J, leaving 20 bases between. The CDR3 sequence is 16 residues long. CDR3 sequence reads: CASSLSPPGVSGTQYF. The CDR3 DNA reads as TGTGCCAGCAGCTTAAGCCCCCCCGGGGTTTCGGGTACGCAGTATTTT. The full variable domain, with the rest looked up from reference TRBV7-2 and TRBJ2-3, is GAGVSQSPSNKVTEKGKDVELRCDPISGHTALYWYRQSLGQGLEFLIYFQGNSAPDKSGLPSDRFSAERTGGSVSTLTIQRTQQEDSAVYLCASSLSPPGVSGTQYFGPGTRLTVL.

The V and J genes are TRBV7-2 and TRBJ2-7; TRBD1 might be the D (5 bases). This CDR3 has 15 amino acids. Trimming cost V 2 bases and J 4 bases, with 15 bases left between them. Germline CDR1 reads SGHTA; CDR2 reads FQGNSA. The CDR3 here is CASSLSPQGPYEQYF. Written as DNA, the CDR3 is TGTGCCAGCAGCTTATCCCCCCAGGGCCCTTACGAGCAGTACTTC.

The rearrangement links TRBV10-3 to TRBJ2-7, with 10 bases identical to TRBD2. V was pared by 5 bases and J by 4 bases, with 5 bases of the junction left unmatched. Per the germline V gene, CDR1 is ENHRY and CDR2 is SYGVKD. CDR3 size: 14 residues. In DNA, the CDR3 is TGTGCCATCAGTAGGACTAGCGGACGATACGAGCAGTACTTC. Protein: CAISRTSGRYEQYF.

This clonotype appeared once. The chain couples TRBV18 to TRBJ1-6, with TRBD1 identical over 8 bases. CDR1 is KGHSH, CDR2 LQKENI, per germline. This CDR3 spans 17 amino acids. V lost 3 bases and J lost 6; bases outside the gene matches: 10. CDR3 DNA sequence: TGTGCCAGCTCACCCCAGGGGGCGGGGGTGGTTAATTCACCCCTCCACTTT. This codes for CASSPQGAGVVNSPLHF. Together with reference TRBV18 and TRBJ1-6, the CDR3 gives the full variable domain: NAGVMQNPRHLVRRRGQEARLRCSPMKGHSHVYWYRQLPEEGLKFMVYLQKENIIDESGMPKERFSAEFPKEGPSILRIQQVVRGDSAAYFCASSPQGAGVVNSPLHFGNGTRLTVT.

This clonotype showed up just a few times. The chain carries TRBV20-1 and TRBJ2-5; D may match TRBD1 or TRBD2 (6 bases each). The CDR3 spans 13 residues. The germline gives CDR1 DFQATT, CDR2 SNEGSKA (reference sequence). The CDR3 sequence is CSQVGRGGETQYF. As DNA, the CDR3 is TGCAGCCAAGTAGGGAGAGGGGGGGAGACCCAGTACTTC.

This clonotype occurred a few times. The chain is built from TRBV4-3 and TRBJ2-5, with D perhaps being TRBD1 or TRBD2 (5 bases each). This CDR3 is built from 15 residues. With 1 base removed from V and 3 bases from J, the gap between germline ends came to 12 bases. Per the germline V gene, CDR1 is LGHNA and CDR2 is YSLEER. The CDR3 loop reads CASSQGALGEETQYF. In DNA form, the CDR3 reads TGCGCCAGCAGCCAAGGGGCCCTGGGGGAAGAGACCCAGTACTTC.

This clonotype was counted ten times or more. This rearrangement joins TRBV5-5 to TRBJ2-7, with TRBD2 as a possible D gene (5 bases). CDR3 size: 15 residues. Germline loops: CDR1 SGHKS, CDR2 YYEKEE (reference sequence). The V end lost 2 bases, the J end lost 5 bases, and 17 bases lay between the germline ends. The DNA for the CDR3 is TGTGCCAGCAGCTTAACACAACCGGGGATCGACGAGCAGTACTTC. Translation: CASSLTQPGIDEQYF.